A selection of T cell receptor beta chains follows, all from one sample in a study of blood T cell repertoires in COVID-19. Generated by immunoSEQ multiplex PCR, the TCRdb table keeps only in-frame clones and is missing some. The sample lists about 200,000 clones, about 80% occurring once. Input material: PBMCs or T cells enriched from blood (not recorded which). All receptors come from a man aged 40-55 years who had recovered from COVID-19. CDR3s leave out the opening cysteine and the closing phenylalanine or tryptophan.

v_call	j_call	cdr3_length	cdr3_aa
TRBV5-1	TRBJ2-7	10	ASTRQDYEQY
TRBV21-1	TRBJ2-3	7	ASSAGLP
TRBV5-4	TRBJ1-1	12	ASSRDIELTEAF
TRBV19	TRBJ1-2	11	ASSETGNYGYT
TRBV27	TRBJ2-7	11	ASSFSGNHEQY
TRBV27	TRBJ2-7	12	ASSLGQGYYEQY
TRBV7-3	TRBJ2-3	12	ASSPGTSGDTQY
TRBV24-1	TRBJ2-2	17	ATSDPKTSGRANTGELF
TRBV10-3	TRBJ1-6	13	AISEDRGQNSPLH
TRBV9	TRBJ2-5	13	ASSSSAGGLETQY
TRBV28	TRBJ1-3	11	ASSLRTGDTIY
TRBV29-1	TRBJ2-1	15	SANFLYRGETYNEQF
TRBV5-4	TRBJ1-2	11	ASSFTVGYGYT
TRBV27	TRBJ1-4	12	ASSFHRGGEKLF
TRBV6-6	TRBJ2-7	11	ASTLQGAGEQY
TRBV6-5	TRBJ2-7	11	ASSNGERGEQY
TRBV7-6	TRBJ2-6	13	ASSSSFAGANVLT
TRBV7-2	TRBJ1-4	14	ASSQGLTGPVEKLF
TRBV9	TRBJ2-3	15	ASSATGLAGGPDTQY
TRBV10-3	TRBJ2-1	14	AISEFQAVSYNEQF
TRBV7-8	TRBJ2-7	13	ASSLADPAGDEQY
TRBV2	TRBJ2-3	14	ASMQWRRSSTDTQY
TRBV18	TRBJ2-5	13	ASSPIAGGQETQY
TRBV4-1	TRBJ1-3	13	ASSQFRGSGNTIY
TRBV7-8	TRBJ2-5	12	ASSLSPQPQTQY
TRBV28	TRBJ2-5	13	ASSLTGTARETQY
TRBV28	TRBJ2-3	13	ASSRPSGTTDTQY
TRBV14	TRBJ2-5	10	ASSHSGETQY
TRBV11-2	TRBJ1-2	12	ASSPRDRLYGYT
TRBV10-1	TRBJ2-1	14	ASSNLAGVGYNEQF
TRBV28	TRBJ1-1	14	ASSIIGRGGNTEAF
TRBV5-4	TRBJ2-2	14	ASSLRGRGRTGELF
TRBV19	TRBJ2-2	15	ASRSRDWGADTGELF
TRBV28	TRBJ2-1	14	ASSLLAGLSYNEQF
TRBV11-2	TRBJ2-3	12	ASSLAGVSDTQY
TRBV7-6	TRBJ1-4	14	ASSSSNRRHYEKLF
TRBV24-1	TRBJ1-2	12	ATSDGQGWYGYT
TRBV30	TRBJ2-7	17	AWSGFGQGRVPYSYEQY
TRBV4-1	TRBJ1-5	14	ASSPRVTGSNQPQH
TRBV7-8	TRBJ2-1	13	ASSLYRGGYNEQF
TRBV10-3	TRBJ1-6	13	AISESIPVNSPLH
TRBV19	TRBJ2-3	16	ASSISSGGLAATDTQY
TRBV7-2	TRBJ2-3	16	ASSPLLSRREWVDTQY
TRBV5-1	TRBJ1-4	14	ASSLKTGGHDEKLF
TRBV5-4	TRBJ2-7	12	ASSLEQDSYEQY
TRBV3-1/TRBV3-2	TRBJ1-2	9	APGDREGYT